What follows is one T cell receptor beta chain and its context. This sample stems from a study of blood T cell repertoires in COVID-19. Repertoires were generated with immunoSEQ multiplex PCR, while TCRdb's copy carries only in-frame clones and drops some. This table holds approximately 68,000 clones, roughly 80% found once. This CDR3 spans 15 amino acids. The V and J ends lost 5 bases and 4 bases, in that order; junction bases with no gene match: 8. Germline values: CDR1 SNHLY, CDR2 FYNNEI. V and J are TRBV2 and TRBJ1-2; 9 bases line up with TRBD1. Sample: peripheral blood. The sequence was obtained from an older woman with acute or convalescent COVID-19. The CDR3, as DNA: TGTGCCAGCAGTCCTACAGGGGGCTCGACCTATGGCTACACCTTC. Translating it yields CASSPTGGSTYGYTF.